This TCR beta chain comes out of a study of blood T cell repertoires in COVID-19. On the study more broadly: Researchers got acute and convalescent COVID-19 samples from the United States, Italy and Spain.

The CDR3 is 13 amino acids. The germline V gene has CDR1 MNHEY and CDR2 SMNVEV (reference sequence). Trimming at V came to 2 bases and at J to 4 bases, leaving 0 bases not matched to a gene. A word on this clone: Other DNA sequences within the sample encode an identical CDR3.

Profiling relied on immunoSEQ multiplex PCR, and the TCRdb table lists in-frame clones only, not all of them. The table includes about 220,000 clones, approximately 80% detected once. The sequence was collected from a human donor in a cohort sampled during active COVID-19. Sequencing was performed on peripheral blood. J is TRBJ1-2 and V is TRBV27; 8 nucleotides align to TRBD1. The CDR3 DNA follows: TGTGCCAGCAGTTTAGGGACAGGCTATGGCTACACCTTC. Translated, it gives CASSLGTGYGYTF.